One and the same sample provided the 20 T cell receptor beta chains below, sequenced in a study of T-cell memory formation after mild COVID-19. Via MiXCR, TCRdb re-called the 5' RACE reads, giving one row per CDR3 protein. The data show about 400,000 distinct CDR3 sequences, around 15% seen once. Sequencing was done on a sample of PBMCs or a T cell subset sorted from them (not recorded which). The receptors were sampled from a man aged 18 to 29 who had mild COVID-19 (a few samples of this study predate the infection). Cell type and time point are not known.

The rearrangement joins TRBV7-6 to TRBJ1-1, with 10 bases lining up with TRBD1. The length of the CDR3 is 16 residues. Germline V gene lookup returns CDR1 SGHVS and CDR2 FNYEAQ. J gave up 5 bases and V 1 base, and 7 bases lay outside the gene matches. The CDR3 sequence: CASSLGSGQGWTEAFF. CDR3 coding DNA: TGTGCCAGCAGCTTAGGCTCGGGACAGGGGTGGACTGAAGCTTTCTTT.

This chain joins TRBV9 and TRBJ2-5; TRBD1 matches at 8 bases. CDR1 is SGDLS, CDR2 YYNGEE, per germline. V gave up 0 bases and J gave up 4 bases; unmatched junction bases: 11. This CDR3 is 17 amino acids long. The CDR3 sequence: CASSVGSGGSGGETQYF. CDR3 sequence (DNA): TGTGCCAGCAGCGTAGGGTCAGGGGGCTCTGGAGGAGAGACCCAGTACTTC.

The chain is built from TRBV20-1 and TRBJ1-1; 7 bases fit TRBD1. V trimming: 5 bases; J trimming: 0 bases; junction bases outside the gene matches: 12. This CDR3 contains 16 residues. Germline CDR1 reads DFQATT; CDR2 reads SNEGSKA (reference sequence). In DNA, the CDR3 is TGCAGTGCTGGAGGATGGGACAGACCGATGAACACTGAAGCTTTCTTT. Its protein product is CSAGGWDRPMNTEAFF.

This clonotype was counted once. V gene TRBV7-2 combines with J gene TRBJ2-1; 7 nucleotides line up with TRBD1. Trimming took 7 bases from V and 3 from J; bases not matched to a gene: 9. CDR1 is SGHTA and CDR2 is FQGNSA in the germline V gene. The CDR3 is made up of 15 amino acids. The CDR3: CASTSTGYFYNEQFF. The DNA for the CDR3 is TGTGCCAGCACCTCGACAGGGTATTTCTACAATGAGCAGTTCTTC.

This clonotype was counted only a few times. The CDR3 spells CATWSRGSYEQYV. The CDR3 coding sequence is TGTGCCACCTGGAGCAGGGGATCCTACGAGCAGTACGTC. The chain carries TRBV24-1 and TRBJ2-7; TRBD1 is a possible D gene (6 bases). Germline V gives CDR1 KGHDR, CDR2 SFDVKD. V was shortened by 9 bases and J by 1 base, with 12 bases between the two germline ends. The CDR3 consists of 13 residues.

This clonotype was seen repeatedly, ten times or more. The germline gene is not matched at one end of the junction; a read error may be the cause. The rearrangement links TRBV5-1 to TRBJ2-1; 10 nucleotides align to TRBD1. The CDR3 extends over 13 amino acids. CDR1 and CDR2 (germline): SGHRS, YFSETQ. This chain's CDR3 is CASSLGTGDEQFF. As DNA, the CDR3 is TGTGCCAGCAGCTTAGGGACAGGGGATGAGCAGTTCTTC. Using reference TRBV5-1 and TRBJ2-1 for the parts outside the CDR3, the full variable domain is KAGVTQTPRYLIKTRGQQVTLSCSPISGHRSVSWYQQTPGQGLQFLFEYFSETQRNKGNFPGRFSGRQFSNSRSEMNVSTLELGDSALYLCASSLGTGDEQFFGPGTRLTVL.

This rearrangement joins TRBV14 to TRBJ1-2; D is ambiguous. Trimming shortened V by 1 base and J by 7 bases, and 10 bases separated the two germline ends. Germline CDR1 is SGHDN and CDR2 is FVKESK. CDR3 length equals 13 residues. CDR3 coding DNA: TGTGCCAGCAGCCAAGCCCCCCGACTTGGCTACACCTTC. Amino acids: CASSQAPRLGYTF. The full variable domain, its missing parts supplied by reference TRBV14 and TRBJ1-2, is EAGVTQFPSHSVIEKGQTVTLRCDPISGHDNLYWYRRVMGKEIKFLLHFVKESKQDESGMPNNRFLAERTGGTYSTLKVQPAELEDSGVYFCASSQAPRLGYTFGSGTRLTVV.

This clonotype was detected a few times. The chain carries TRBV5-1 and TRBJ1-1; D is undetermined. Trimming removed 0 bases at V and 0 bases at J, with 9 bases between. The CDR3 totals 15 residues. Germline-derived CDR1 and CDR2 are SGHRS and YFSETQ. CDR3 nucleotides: TGCGCCAGCAGCTTGGCGAGAAATTTGAACACTGAAGCTTTCTTT. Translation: CASSLARNLNTEAFF.

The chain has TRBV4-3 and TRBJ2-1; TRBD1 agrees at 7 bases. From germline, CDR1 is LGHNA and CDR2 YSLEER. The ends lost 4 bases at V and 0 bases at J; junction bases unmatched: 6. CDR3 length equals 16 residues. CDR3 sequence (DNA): TGCGCCAGCAGCCCAGTGACAGGGAGCTCCTACAATGAGCAGTTCTTC. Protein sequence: CASSPVTGSSYNEQFF.

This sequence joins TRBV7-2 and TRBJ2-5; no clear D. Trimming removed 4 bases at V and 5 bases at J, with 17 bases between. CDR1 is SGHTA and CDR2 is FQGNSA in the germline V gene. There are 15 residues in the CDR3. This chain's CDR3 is CASSSTLLNEETQYF. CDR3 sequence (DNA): TGTGCCAGCAGCTCCACTCTACTTAACGAGGAGACCCAGTACTTC.

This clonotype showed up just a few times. The DNA of the CDR3 is TGTGCCAGCAGTTACGTAGGCGAAACAGATACGCAGTATTTT. Translating it yields CASSYVGETDTQYF. J is TRBJ2-3 and V is TRBV6-6, with no clear D. The V gene's germline CDR1 is MNHNY and CDR2 SVGAGI (reference sequence). Trimming took 2 bases from V and 3 from J, leaving 9 bases between them. The CDR3 totals 14 residues.

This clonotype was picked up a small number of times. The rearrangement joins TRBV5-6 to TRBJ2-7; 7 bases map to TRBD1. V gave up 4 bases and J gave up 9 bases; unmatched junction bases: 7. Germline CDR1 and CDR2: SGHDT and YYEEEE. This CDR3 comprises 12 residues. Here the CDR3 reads CASSLTGDGQYV. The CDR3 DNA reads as TGTGCCAGCAGCCTAACAGGGGATGGGCAGTACGTC.

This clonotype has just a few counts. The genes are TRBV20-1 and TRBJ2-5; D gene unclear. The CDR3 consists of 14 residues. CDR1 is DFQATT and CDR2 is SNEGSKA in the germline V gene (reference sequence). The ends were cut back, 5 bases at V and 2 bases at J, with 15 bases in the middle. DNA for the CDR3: TGCAGTGCTCACCAAGGACGGAAACAAGAGACCCAGTACTTC. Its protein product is CSAHQGRKQETQYF.

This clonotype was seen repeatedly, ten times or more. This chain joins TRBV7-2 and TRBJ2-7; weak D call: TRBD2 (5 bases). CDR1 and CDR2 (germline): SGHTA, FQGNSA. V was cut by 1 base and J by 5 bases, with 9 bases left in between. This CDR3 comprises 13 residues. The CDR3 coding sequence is TGTGCCAGCAGCTTAGAAGCGGAAAACGAGCAGTACGTC. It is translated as CASSLEAENEQYV.

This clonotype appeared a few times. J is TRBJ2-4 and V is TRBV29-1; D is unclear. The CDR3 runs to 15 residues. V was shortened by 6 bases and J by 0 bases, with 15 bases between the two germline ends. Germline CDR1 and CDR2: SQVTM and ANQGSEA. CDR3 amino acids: CSVRKAGLAKNIQYF. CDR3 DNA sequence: TGCAGCGTGAGAAAGGCAGGTCTAGCCAAAAACATTCAGTACTTC.

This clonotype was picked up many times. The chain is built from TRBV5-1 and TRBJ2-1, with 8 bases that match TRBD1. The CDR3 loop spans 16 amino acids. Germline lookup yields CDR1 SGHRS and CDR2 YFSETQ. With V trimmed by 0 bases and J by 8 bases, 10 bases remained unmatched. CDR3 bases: TGCGCCAGCAGCTTGGGTCATGAGACAGGGGCTGATGAGCAGTTCTTC. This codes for CASSLGHETGADEQFF.

CDR3 nucleotides: TGTGCCAGCAGCCTCAACCACGGAGAGCAGTACGTC. As protein: CASSLNHGEQYV. The chain is built from TRBV3-1 and TRBJ2-7; D is unresolved. Germline lookup yields CDR1 LGHDT and CDR2 YNNKEL (reference sequence). Trimming took 4 bases from V and 7 from J, leaving 11 bases between them. This CDR3 has 12 amino acids.

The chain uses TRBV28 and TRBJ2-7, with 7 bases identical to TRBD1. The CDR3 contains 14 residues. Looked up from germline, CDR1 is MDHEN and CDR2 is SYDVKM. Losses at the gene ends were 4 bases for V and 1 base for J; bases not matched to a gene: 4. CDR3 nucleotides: TGTGCCAGCAGTTCCGGGACAGAGTCCTACGAGCAGTACGTC. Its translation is CASSSGTESYEQYV.

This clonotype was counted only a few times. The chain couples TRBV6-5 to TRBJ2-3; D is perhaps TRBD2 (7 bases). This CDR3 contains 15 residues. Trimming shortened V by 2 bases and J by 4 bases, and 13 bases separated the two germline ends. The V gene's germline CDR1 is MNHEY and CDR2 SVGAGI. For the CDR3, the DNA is TGTGCCAGCAGTTACGCATTAGGGGGGGCAGATACGCAGTATTTT. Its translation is CASSYALGGADTQYF.

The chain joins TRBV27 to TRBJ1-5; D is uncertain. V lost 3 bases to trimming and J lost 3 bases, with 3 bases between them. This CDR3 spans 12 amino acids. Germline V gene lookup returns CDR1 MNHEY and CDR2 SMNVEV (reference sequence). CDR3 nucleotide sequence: TGTGCCAGCAGTTTTGTCAATCAGCCCCAGCATTTT. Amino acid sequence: CASSFVNQPQHF.